There are a few counts of the clone carrying this T cell receptor beta chain. This entry belongs to a study of cytomegalovirus exposure and HLA in healthy donors. Here immunoSEQ multiplex PCR was the method, and the copy in TCRdb shows in-frame clones only, minus some. The sample lists some 150,000 clones; around 86% were seen once. This CDR3 contains 13 residues. From germline, CDR1 is SEHNR and CDR2 FQNEAQ (reference sequence). Deletions cut 6 bases from V and 5 bases from J, with 13 bases between. The rearrangement uses TRBV7-9 and TRBJ1-1, with TRBD1 as a possible D gene (6 bases). This clonotype originated in a man younger than 35 in good health and CMV-seropositive. The source material was PBMCs. The CDR3 bases are TGTGCCAGCAGGGAAAGGGGGGGGACTGAAGCTTTCTTT. As protein: CASRERGGTEAFF.